This TCR beta chain was profiled in a study of T cell repertoires in cytomegalovirus infection. At the level of the study: Indications came from public TCR beta signatures; they pointed to CMV infection and to a matching HLA type. The study, taken as a whole, reports: Frequencies of public TCR beta families were cumulated, and this identified carriers of CMV plus the relevant HLA. Dominant in the ex vivo response were TCR beta clonotypes restricted by HLA-C and specific for CMV.

The germline CDR1 and CDR2 sequences are SEHNR and FQNEAQ (reference sequence). This CDR3 has 14 amino acids. V was cut by 0 bases and J by 7 bases, with 9 bases left in between. This clonotype came up many times. Its antigen remains unknown. Via MiXCR, TCRdb re-called the reads, giving one row per CDR3 protein. The table shows 300,000 or so distinct CDR3 sequences, with roughly a tenth occurring only once. The origin of this receptor is a human donor in good health (CMV status not recorded). Some clones in this sample may be carry-over from other donors' samples. The V and J genes are TRBV7-9 and TRBJ2-2; possible D gene TRBD1, 5 bases. Material for sequencing was PBMCs. CDR3 sequence: CASSLAGAGGELFF. CDR3 nucleotide sequence: TGTGCCAGCAGCTTAGCTGGGGCCGGCGGGGAGCTGTTTTTT. The full variable domain, rest sourced from reference TRBV7-9 and TRBJ2-2, is DTGVSQNPRHKITKRGQNVTFRCDPISEHNRLYWYRQTLGQGPEFLTYFQNEAQLEKSRLLSDRFSAERPKGSFSTLEIQRTEQGDSAMYLCASSLAGAGGELFFGEGSRLTVL.